This T cell receptor (beta chain) was retrieved from a study of blood T cell repertoires in COVID-19. Overall study: Donors in the United States, Italy and Spain gave samples during acute or convalescent COVID-19. PBMCs, B-cell-depleted T cells, or T cells provided the cDNA or gDNA that made up the material.

The authors' processing: Estimation of nucleated cell counts relied on the amplification of reference gene primers. The method was immunoSEQ multiplex PCR; TCRdb's version includes in-frame clones alone and lacks a portion of them. The V and J calls and clone size come from that table; D and trimming were worked out from the DNA. The repertoire holds about 250,000 clones, with 86% as singletons. The CDR3 spans 16 residues. V lost 5 bases, J lost 9 bases, and 11 bases stayed unmatched. Per the germline V gene, CDR1 is MNHEY and CDR2 is SMNVEV (reference sequence). The sample consisted of peripheral blood. V usage is TRBV27 and J usage is TRBJ2-1, with 12 bases fitting TRBD2. This sequence was found in a woman aged 25 to 45 with active or convalescent COVID-19. The CDR3 region is CASSKVLAGGPIEQFF. The CDR3 nucleotides read TGTGCCAGCAGTAAGGTTCTAGCGGGGGGGCCTATTGAGCAGTTCTTC.